These 11 T cell receptor beta chains were sequenced from one sample in a study of blood T cell repertoires in COVID-19. Repertoires were generated with immunoSEQ multiplex PCR, while TCRdb's copy carries only in-frame clones and drops some. This sample has about 320,000 clones, with around 90% found just once. The sample comprised PBMCs or T cells enriched from blood (not recorded which). Receptor source: a man in his sixties who had recovered from COVID-19.

The chain's CDR3 is CASSTTGGLNQPQHF. The DNA of the CDR3 is TGTGCCAGCAGCACCACAGGGGGCCTCAATCAGCCCCAGCATTTT. The chain uses TRBV7-3 and TRBJ1-5; 9 bases match TRBD1. The CDR3 has 15 residues. Per the germline V gene, CDR1 is SGHTA and CDR2 is FQGTGA. V shed 5 bases, J shed 3 bases, and the junction held 5 bases outside the gene matches.

This chain links TRBV11-2 with TRBJ2-1, with 8 bases identical to TRBD2. The CDR3 consists of 16 residues. V was clipped by 5 bases and J by 5 bases; unmatched bases: 11. The germline V gene encodes CDR1 SGHAT and CDR2 FQNNGV. The CDR3 is CASSLQPGLGNNEQFF. CDR3 sequence (DNA): TGTGCCAGCAGCCTCCAACCGGGACTAGGAAACAATGAGCAGTTCTTC.

This clone was seen a single time. The CDR3 sequence is CASSLYGQMNTEAFF. The CDR3 coding sequence is TGCGCCAGCAGCTTATACGGACAGATGAACACTGAAGCTTTCTTT. The chain couples TRBV5-1 to TRBJ1-1; the D gene is possibly TRBD1 (6 bases). V was clipped by 2 bases and J by 0 bases, with 11 bases between them. Germline CDR1 and CDR2: SGHRS and YFSETQ. The CDR3 loop spans 15 amino acids. The whole variable domain, filled in from reference TRBV5-1 and TRBJ1-1, reads KAGVTQTPRYLIKTRGQQVTLSCSPISGHRSVSWYQQTPGQGLQFLFEYFSETQRNKGNFPGRFSGRQFSNSRSEMNVSTLELGDSALYLCASSLYGQMNTEAFFGQGTRLTVV.

This chain links TRBV6-5 with TRBJ2-7, with D maybe TRBD2 (6 bases). The CDR3 consists of 14 residues. V was pared by 2 bases and J by 6 bases, with 14 bases between. The germline V gene encodes CDR1 MNHEY and CDR2 SVGAGI. Written as DNA, the CDR3 is TGTGCCAGCAGTTACGTCGGGGGTTGGGGCGAGCAGTACTTC. Protein product: CASSYVGGWGEQYF.

The V gene is TRBV7-3, the J gene TRBJ2-1, with D possibly TRBD1 on 5 matching bases. CDR1 and CDR2 from the germline V gene are SGHTA and FQGTGA. The CDR3 is 15 residues long. V was pared by 2 bases and J by 4 bases, with 12 bases between. CDR3 sequence (DNA): TGTGCCAGCAGCTTAGGGCTGGGGCAGTACAATGAGCAGTTCTTC. Translated, it gives CASSLGLGQYNEQFF.

The V call is TRBV6-1, the J call TRBJ2-7, with TRBD1 identical over 7 bases. CDR3 length equals 13 residues. Germline V gene sequence: CDR1 MNHNS, CDR2 SASEGT. The ends lost 3 bases at V and 6 bases at J; junction bases unmatched: 5. The CDR3 DNA sequence: TGTGCCAGCAGTGAGAAAGGGGGCGGCGAGCAGTACTTC. It encodes CASSEKGGGEQYF.

The rearrangement joins TRBV28 to TRBJ1-1; 7 nucleotides match TRBD1. This CDR3 contains 14 residues. V lost 6 bases and J lost 5; bases outside the gene matches: 9. Per germline, CDR1 MDHEN and CDR2 SYDVKM. The CDR3 region has the DNA TGTGCCAGCAGCGAAGGGGGCCGAAGGACTGAAGCTTTCTTT. It specifies CASSEGGRRTEAFF. The full variable domain, rest sourced from reference TRBV28 and TRBJ1-1, is DVKVTQSSRYLVKRTGEKVFLECVQDMDHENMFWYRQDPGLGLRLIYFSYDVKMKEKGDIPEGYSVSREKKERFSLILESASTNQTSMYLCASSEGGRRTEAFFGQGTRLTVV.

CDR3 nucleotide sequence: TGTGCCAGCAGTGAGCGGGAGTTCACACATGAGCAGTTCTTC. Residues: CASSEREFTHEQFF. The chain couples TRBV6-1 to TRBJ2-1, with 7 positions matching TRBD2. The CDR3 spans 14 residues. Per germline, CDR1 MNHNS and CDR2 SASEGT. The V gene end was trimmed by 3 bases and the J gene end by 8 bases; junction bases not matched to a gene: 7.

The V call is TRBV6-1, the J call TRBJ1-5; the D is unclear. This CDR3 has 13 residues. Germline V gene sequence: CDR1 MNHNS, CDR2 SASEGT. Trimming removed 2 bases at V and 5 bases at J, with 7 bases between. Written as DNA, the CDR3 is TGTGCCAGCAGTGAAAACAGTCATCAGCCCCAGCATTTT. Amino acids: CASSENSHQPQHF.

This rearrangement joins TRBV7-2 to TRBJ2-7; 10 nucleotides agree with TRBD2. CDR1 and CDR2 (germline): SGHTA, FQGNSA. The CDR3 runs 17 residues. V was pared by 4 bases and J by 3 bases, with 12 bases of the junction left unmatched. This CDR3 is CASSSHGSSGSIYEQYF. The CDR3, as DNA: TGTGCCAGCAGCTCCCATGGTTCTAGCGGGAGTATCTACGAGCAGTACTTC.

The chain combines TRBV7-2 with TRBJ2-3, with D possibly TRBD2 on 6 matching bases. Per the germline V gene, CDR1 is SGHTA and CDR2 is FQGNSA. This CDR3 has 12 residues. The V end was cut by 8 bases, the J end by 0 bases, with 6 bases between. The CDR3, as DNA: TGTGCCAGCGGGACTAGCACAGATACGCAGTATTTT. This sequence encodes CASGTSTDTQYF.